This T cell receptor beta chain was recorded in a study of blood T cell repertoires in COVID-19. Study summary: Researchers got acute and convalescent COVID-19 samples from the United States, Italy and Spain. The analysed material was cDNA or gDNA that came from T cells, B-cell-depleted T cells, or PBMCs.

Per the study methods: Scientists estimated how many nucleated cells there were by amplifying reference gene primers. Some clones are missing from TCRdb's copy, which holds only in-frame ones; the method was immunoSEQ multiplex PCR. The D gene and trimming were derived from the DNA, and the V and J assignments and clone size from that table. The sample lists around 200,000 clones, approximately 80% occurring once. Trimming removed 0 bases from V and 3 bases from J, with 8 bases in between. CDR1 and CDR2 (germline): MNHNY, SVGAGI (reference sequence). The CDR3 consists of 14 residues. The material sequenced was peripheral blood. The sequence was collected from an elderly woman with active or convalescent COVID-19. The gene calls are TRBV6-6 and TRBJ1-1, with D possibly being TRBD1 (5 bases). CDR3 sequence reads: CASSYSSRDTEAFF. The DNA for the CDR3 is TGTGCCAGCAGTTACTCTTCCAGGGACACTGAAGCTTTCTTT.